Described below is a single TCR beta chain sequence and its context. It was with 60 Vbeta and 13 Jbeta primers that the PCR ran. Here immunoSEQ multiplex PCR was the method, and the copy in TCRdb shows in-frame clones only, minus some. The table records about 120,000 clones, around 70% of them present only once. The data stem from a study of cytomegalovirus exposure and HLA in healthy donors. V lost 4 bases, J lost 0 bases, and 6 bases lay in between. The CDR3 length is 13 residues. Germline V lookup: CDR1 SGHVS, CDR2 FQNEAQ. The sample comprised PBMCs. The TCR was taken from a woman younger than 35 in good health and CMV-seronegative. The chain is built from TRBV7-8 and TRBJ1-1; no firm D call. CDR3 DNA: TGTGCCAGCAGCTCGGGAATGAACACTGAAGCTTTCTTT. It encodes CASSSGMNTEAFF.